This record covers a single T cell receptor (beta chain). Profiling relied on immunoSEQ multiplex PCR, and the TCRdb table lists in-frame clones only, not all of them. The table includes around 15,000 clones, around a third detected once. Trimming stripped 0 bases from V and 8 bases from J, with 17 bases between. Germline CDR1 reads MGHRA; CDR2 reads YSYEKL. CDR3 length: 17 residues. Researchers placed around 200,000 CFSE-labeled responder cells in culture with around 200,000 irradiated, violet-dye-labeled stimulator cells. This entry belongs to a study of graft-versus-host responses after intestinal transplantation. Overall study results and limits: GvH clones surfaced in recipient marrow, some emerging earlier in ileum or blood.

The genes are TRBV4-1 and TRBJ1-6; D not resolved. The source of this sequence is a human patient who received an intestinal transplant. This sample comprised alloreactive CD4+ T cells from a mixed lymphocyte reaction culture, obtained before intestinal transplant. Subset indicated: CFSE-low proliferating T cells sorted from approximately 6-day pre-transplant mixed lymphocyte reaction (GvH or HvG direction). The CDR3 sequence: CASSQDRTGPRDSPLHF. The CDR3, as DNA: TGCGCCAGCAGCCAAGACCGGACCGGGCCAAGGGATTCACCCCTCCACTTT.